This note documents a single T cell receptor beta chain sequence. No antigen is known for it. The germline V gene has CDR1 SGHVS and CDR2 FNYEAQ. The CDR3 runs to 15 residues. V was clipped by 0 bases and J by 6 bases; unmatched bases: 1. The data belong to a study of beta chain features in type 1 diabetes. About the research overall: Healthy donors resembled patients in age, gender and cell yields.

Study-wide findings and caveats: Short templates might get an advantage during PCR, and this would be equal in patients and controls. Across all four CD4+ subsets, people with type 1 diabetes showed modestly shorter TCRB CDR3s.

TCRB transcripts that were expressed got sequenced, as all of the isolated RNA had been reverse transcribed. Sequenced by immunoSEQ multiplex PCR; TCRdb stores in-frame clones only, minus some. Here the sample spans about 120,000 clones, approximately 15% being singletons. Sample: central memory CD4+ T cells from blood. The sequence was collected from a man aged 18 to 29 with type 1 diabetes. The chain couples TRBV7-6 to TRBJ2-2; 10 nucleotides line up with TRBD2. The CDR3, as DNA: TGTGCCAGCAGCTTAGCCGGGACTAGCGCCGGGGAGCTGTTTTTT. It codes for CASSLAGTSAGELFF.